The sequence of this T cell receptor (beta chain) was determined in a study of T and B cells in COVID-19 patients. BIOMED2 TRB-A/B primer pools were used in multiplex TRB PCR. A single record per CDR3 protein comes from TCRdb applying MiXCR to the multiplex PCR reads. In the table there are around 13,000 distinct CDR3 sequences, roughly 27% of which are singletons. The V gene lost 6 bases and the J gene lost 4 bases, with 17 bases spanning the gap. In germline, CDR1 is SGHDT, CDR2 YYEEEE. This CDR3 is built from 14 residues. Each TRB amplification used roughly 230-550 ng of genomic DNA from blood. The specimen was blood. This chain uses TRBV5-6 with TRBJ2-7; D uncertain. This TCR came from a human donor who had recovered from COVID-19. This chain's CDR3 is CASNAPSRKYEQYF. The DNA of the CDR3 is TGTGCCAGCAATGCTCCGAGCCGAAAATACGAGCAGTACTTC.